Shown below are 8 T cell receptor beta chains from a single sample sequenced in a study of regulatory T cells in long-lasting Graves disease. The time point was: newly diagnosed GD, antithyroid drugs for less than 3 months. Preparation of the TCR library used RNA extracted from PBMCs. Arm-PCR of CDR3 regions and iRepertoire HTBI primers were used to build TCR beta libraries. MiXCR, run by TCRdb on the multiplex PCR reads, gives a single entry per CDR3 protein. The sample consists of approximately 360,000 distinct CDR3 sequences, 12% of them appearing once. The same sample was also used in a study of T cells in Graves' hyperthyroidism and ophthalmopathy.

Sequencing used peripheral blood mononuclear cells (PBMCs), obtained at new diagnosis, from a patient treated with antithyroid drugs. These receptors all come from a woman younger than 30 with Graves disease.

This clonotype was counted at least ten times. The chain links TRBV6-5 to TRBJ2-7; unclear D gene. With 2 bases removed from V and 7 bases from J, the gap between germline ends came to 15 bases. Germline-derived CDR1 and CDR2 are MNHEY and SVGAGI. The CDR3 is made up of 14 amino acids. Here the CDR3 DNA reads TGTGCCAGCAGTTACAATACCGCCAGAGGTGAGCAGTACTTC. Amino acids: CASSYNTARGEQYF.

This clonotype was counted ten times or more. The chain employs TRBV5-1 and TRBJ2-5; the D is unclear. CDR1 is SGHRS and CDR2 is YFSETQ in the germline V gene. This CDR3 spans 16 amino acids. V lost 3 bases and J 5 bases, leaving 20 bases between the germline ends. This chain's CDR3 is CASSSTEAMSIETQYF. DNA of the CDR3: TGCGCCAGCAGCTCGACGGAAGCTATGTCGATCGAGACCCAGTACTTC.

This clonotype has only a few counts. This chain uses TRBV4-1 with TRBJ2-1; the D gene is possibly TRBD2 (6 bases). V was cut by 0 bases and J by 11 bases, with 17 bases left in between. From germline, CDR1 is MGHRA and CDR2 YSYEKL. The CDR3 contains 15 residues. Written as DNA, the CDR3 is TGCGCCAGCAGCCAAGATCGGGCTAGCGTGAGCCAGCAGTTCTTC. Encoded protein: CASSQDRASVSQQFF.

This clonotype occurred many times. V gene TRBV20-1 combines with J gene TRBJ2-1; D ambiguous. Germline lookup yields CDR1 DFQATT and CDR2 SNEGSKA (reference sequence). The CDR3 spans 15 residues. Trimming left V 3 bases short and J 0 bases short, with 12 bases between. CDR3 in DNA: TGCAGTGCTAGGAACCCCAGAGGCTCCTACAATGAGCAGTTCTTC. It specifies CSARNPRGSYNEQFF.

This clonotype has at least ten counts. The V gene is TRBV18, the J gene TRBJ1-1; no clear D gene. The CDR3 is 15 residues long. The germline V and J ends were trimmed by 2 bases and 1 base, with 11 bases remaining between them. Germline lookup yields CDR1 KGHSH and CDR2 LQKENI. CDR3 nucleotides: TGTGCCAGCTCACCAACATGGGCTACGAACACTGAAGCTTTCTTT. Its translation: CASSPTWATNTEAFF.

This clonotype has a handful of counts. This chain joins TRBV13 and TRBJ2-1, with 7 bases fitting TRBD1. The CDR3 length is 14 residues. The trim removed 1 base at V and 5 bases at J, leaving 2 bases unmatched. Germline V gene data show CDR1 as PRHDT and CDR2 as FYEKMQ (reference sequence). The CDR3 bases are TGTGCCAGCAGCTTAGTACAGGGGAACAATGAGCAGTTCTTC. This gives the protein CASSLVQGNNEQFF.

This clonotype was counted at least ten times. For the CDR3, the DNA is TGTGCCAGCAGTACACAGGGGGTCCTCTCTGGGGCCAACGTCCTGACTTTC. It is translated as CASSTQGVLSGANVLTF. This chain links TRBV12-3 or TRBV12-4 with TRBJ2-6; 8 bases fit TRBD1. The CDR3 has 17 residues. Unmatched junction bases numbered 6, after V lost 5 bases and J lost 0 bases.

This clonotype was detected ten times or more. This chain's CDR3 is CSAPKREGYEQYF. In nucleotides, the CDR3 is TGCAGTGCTCCGAAGCGGGAGGGTTACGAGCAGTACTTC. This chain connects TRBV20-1 to TRBJ2-7; 10 bases fit TRBD2. The ends lost 5 bases at V and 4 bases at J; junction bases unmatched: 5. The CDR3 sequence is 13 residues long. Germline CDR1 is DFQATT and CDR2 is SNEGSKA (reference sequence).